The rows below give T cell receptor beta chains drawn from one sample of a study of T-cell reconstitution after alpha-beta-depleted transplantation in children. TCRdb called the PCR reads again in MiXCR, with one record for every CDR3 protein. In the table there are 500,000 to 600,000 distinct CDR3 sequences, 25% to 30% of which are singletons. The sequencing used PBMCs, collected before TCRalphabeta/CD19-depleted stem cell transplant. These receptor sequences come from a boy in the first two years of life with Wiskott-Aldrich syndrome, due to receive a stem cell transplant. Both conserved end residues are part of each CDR3. A D gene is named only where the DNA matches it firmly. For some rows the clone size is stated as once, few or many, or as a class when expanded; others skip it.

CDR3 protein,CDR3 DNA,V gene,clone size,D gene,J gene
CASSFQGGTEAFF,TGCGCCAGCAGCTTTCAAGGGGGCACTGAAGCTTTCTTT,TRBV5-1,few,NA,TRBJ1-1
CASSEWGLDMDTEAFF,TGCGCCAGCAGTGAGTGGGGCCTCGACATGGACACTGAAGCTTTCTTT,TRBV10-2,NA,NA,TRBJ1-1
CAIKGEADTQYF,TGTGCCATCAAGGGGGAAGCAGATACGCAGTATTTT,TRBV10-3,NA,NA,TRBJ2-3
CASGGTGYLTDTQYF,TGTGCCAGCGGCGGGACAGGGTATCTCACAGATACGCAGTATTTT,TRBV21-1,NA,NA,TRBJ2-3
CASSQLAGEWHEQFF,TGCGCCAGCAGCCAACTAGCGGGAGAGTGGCATGAGCAGTTCTTC,TRBV5-1,NA,TRBD2,TRBJ2-1
CSAGDLSGGTYEQYF,TGCAGTGCTGGTGACCTTAGCGGGGGAACCTACGAGCAGTACTTC,TRBV20-1,NA,TRBD2,TRBJ2-7
CASMPGQGVLSGANVLTF,TGCGCCAGCATGCCGGGACAGGGCGTTCTCTCTGGGGCCAACGTCCTGACTTTC,TRBV5-1,NA,TRBD1,TRBJ2-6
CASKTGTSGTGELFF,TGTGCCAGCAAAACCGGGACTAGCGGAACCGGGGAGCTGTTTTTT,TRBV7-7,NA,TRBD2,TRBJ2-2
CASSFVAGLNTGELFF,TGTGCCAGCAGTTTTGTAGCGGGGTTGAACACCGGGGAGCTGTTTTTT,TRBV27,few,TRBD2,TRBJ2-2
CASSPLTSGSLYEQYF,TGCGCCAGCAGCCCTCTAACTAGCGGGAGTTTGTACGAGCAGTACTTC,TRBV5-1,NA,TRBD2,TRBJ2-7
CASSLEGGVLPQHF,TGTGCCAGCAGCTTAGAAGGGGGGGTACTGCCCCAGCATTTT,TRBV7-2,NA,NA,TRBJ1-5
CASSLARPWNTEAFF,TGTGCCAGCAGTTTAGCCCGACCCTGGAACACTGAAGCTTTCTTT,TRBV12-3/TRBV12-4,NA,NA,TRBJ1-1
CASSTGNRAGVSDTQYF,TGTGCCAGCAGTACAGGCAATCGAGCGGGAGTTTCAGATACGCAGTATTTT,TRBV27,NA,TRBD2,TRBJ2-3
CASSPGGALGNQPQHF,TGTGCCAGCAGCCCCGGCGGGGCCTTGGGCAATCAGCCCCAGCATTTT,TRBV7-6,NA,NA,TRBJ1-5
CASSLEGLPSTDTQYF,TGCGCCAGCAGCTTGGAGGGATTACCCAGCACAGATACGCAGTATTTT,TRBV5-1,few,NA,TRBJ2-3
CAISLRRAGGPVYNEQFF,TGTGCCATCAGTTTACGGAGGGCGGGAGGGCCGGTTTACAATGAGCAGTTCTTC,TRBV3-1,NA,TRBD2,TRBJ2-1
CASSHLTTEIEYF,TGTGCCAGCAGCCACCTAACAACGGAAATAGAGTATTTT,TRBV14,many,NA,TRBJ2-3
CSARDRQGDPLEQYF,TGCAGTGCTAGAGATCGGCAAGGGGACCCCTTGGAGCAGTACTTC,TRBV20-1,few,NA,TRBJ2-7
CASSIRPGTSSYNEQFF,TGTGCCAGCAGCATAAGGCCCGGGACTAGCTCCTACAATGAGCAGTTCTTC,TRBV7-6,few,TRBD2,TRBJ2-1
CASSSAASGRQYEQYF,TGTGCCAGCAGTTCGGCGGCTAGCGGGAGACAGTACGAGCAGTACTTC,TRBV6-5,few,TRBD2,TRBJ2-7
CASSSRDRVNGYTF,TGCGCCAGCAGCTCCCGGGACAGGGTGAATGGCTACACCTTC,TRBV5-1,once,TRBD1,TRBJ1-2
CASSLEAYGELFF,TGCGCCAGCAGCTTGGAGGCCTACGGGGAGCTGTTTTTT,TRBV5-1,few,NA,TRBJ2-2
CASSLAVGNPLETQYF,TGCGCCAGCAGCTTGGCCGTGGGGAACCCCTTGGAGACCCAGTACTTC,TRBV5-1,NA,NA,TRBJ2-5
CASSGASPYEQYF,TGCGCCAGCAGTGGCGCGAGTCCCTACGAGCAGTACTTC,TRBV10-2,NA,NA,TRBJ2-7
CSVVPWDRPSNYGYTF,TGCAGCGTCGTGCCGTGGGACAGGCCGTCTAACTATGGCTACACCTTC,TRBV29-1,few,TRBD1,TRBJ1-2
CASSLPGLAGFNEQFF,TGCGCCAGCAGCTTGCCGGGACTAGCGGGGTTCAATGAGCAGTTCTTC,TRBV5-1,NA,TRBD2,TRBJ2-1
CASSLVEDSYNEQFF,TGCGCCAGCAGCTTGGTGGAGGACTCCTACAATGAGCAGTTCTTC,TRBV5-1,NA,NA,TRBJ2-1
CASSPTGVSNQPQHF,TGTGCCAGCAGCCCCACAGGGGTTAGCAATCAGCCCCAGCATTTT,TRBV7-2,few,TRBD1,TRBJ1-5
CSASGTRSYNEQFF,TGCAGTGCTTCCGGGACGAGATCCTACAATGAGCAGTTCTTC,TRBV20-1,few,NA,TRBJ2-1
CASSLSPVFNEQFF,TGTGCCAGCAGTTTATCCCCGGTCTTCAATGAGCAGTTCTTC,TRBV28,NA,NA,TRBJ2-1
CASSSQGLAGVEDTQYF,TGCGCCAGCAGCTCCCAAGGACTAGCGGGAGTGGAAGATACGCAGTATTTT,TRBV5-1,NA,TRBD2,TRBJ2-3
CASSLDLSEVGKHF,TGCGCCAGCAGCTTGGATTTATCCGAAGTAGGGAAGCATTTT,TRBV5-1,NA,NA,TRBJ2-3
CASSVLGGTDTQYF,TGCGCCAGCAGCGTCCTCGGCGGCACAGATACGCAGTATTTT,TRBV5-1,few,NA,TRBJ2-3
CSATRGTSGSPGIREQYF,TGCAGTGCCACTCGTGGGACTAGCGGGAGCCCCGGCATTCGCGAGCAGTACTTC,TRBV20-1,NA,TRBD2,TRBJ2-7
CATSRGRTSGIDEQFF,TGTGCCACCAGCAGAGGGCGGACTAGCGGGATCGATGAGCAGTTCTTC,TRBV15,NA,TRBD2,TRBJ2-1
CASSLGDGPYEQYF,TGCGCCAGCAGCTTGGGGGACGGACCCTACGAGCAGTACTTC,TRBV5-1,many,NA,TRBJ2-7
CASSFSAGGFEAFF,TGCGCCAGCAGCTTTTCAGCCGGCGGATTTGAAGCTTTCTTT,TRBV5-1,NA,NA,TRBJ1-1
CASSGHGSYNEQFF,TGTGCCAGCAGTGGACACGGCTCCTACAATGAGCAGTTCTTC,TRBV27,NA,NA,TRBJ2-1
CASSYSHEQYF,TGTGCCAGCAGTTATTCTCACGAGCAGTACTTC,TRBV6-2/TRBV6-3,NA,NA,TRBJ2-7
CASSLGADRGGAFF,TGTGCCAGCAGCTTAGGGGCCGACCGAGGGGGAGCTTTCTTT,TRBV7-2,NA,NA,TRBJ1-1
CASSLWSSSYNEQFF,TGCGCCAGCAGCTTGTGGTCCTCGTCCTACAATGAGCAGTTCTTC,TRBV5-1,NA,NA,TRBJ2-1
CSAREPQAANYGYTF,TGCAGTGCTAGAGAGCCCCAGGCCGCTAACTATGGCTACACCTTC,TRBV20-1,NA,NA,TRBJ1-2
CASRGQTSEDF,TGTGCCAGCAGAGGTCAGACTAGCGAAGACTTC,TRBV12-3/TRBV12-4,few,TRBD2,TRBJ2-1
CASSPQITGNWNGYTF,TGTGCCAGCTCACCTCAAATTACAGGGAATTGGAATGGCTACACCTTC,TRBV18,NA,NA,TRBJ1-2
CSALVQGASYEQYF,TGCAGTGCCCTGGTCCAGGGGGCGTCCTACGAGCAGTACTTC,TRBV20-1,NA,TRBD1,TRBJ2-7
CASSLQPSAPSTDTQYF,TGCGCCAGCAGCTTGCAACCTAGCGCCCCTAGCACAGATACGCAGTATTTT,TRBV5-1,few,NA,TRBJ2-3
CASSRSRTGVGETQYF,TGTGCCAGCAGCCGAAGCCGGACAGGGGTTGGAGAGACCCAGTACTTC,TRBV3-1,NA,TRBD1,TRBJ2-5
CASSLDLPNNEQFF,TGCGCCAGCAGCTTGGATCTCCCTAACAATGAGCAGTTCTTC,TRBV5-1,NA,NA,TRBJ2-1
CASSLMLDSYEQYF,TGTGCCAGCAGTTTAATGCTGGATTCCTACGAGCAGTACTTC,TRBV12-3/TRBV12-4,NA,NA,TRBJ2-7
CASSAPGLANGGSYNEQFF,TGTGCCAGCAGCGCCCCGGGACTAGCGAATGGGGGCTCCTACAATGAGCAGTTCTTC,TRBV5-6,NA,TRBD2,TRBJ2-1
CASLREGSYNEQFF,TGTGCCAGCTTGCGGGAGGGCTCCTACAATGAGCAGTTCTTC,TRBV7-9,NA,TRBD2,TRBJ2-1
CASSLIFPAGNQPQHF,TGTGCCAGCAGCTTAATTTTCCCGGCGGGCAATCAGCCCCAGCATTTT,TRBV7-2,NA,NA,TRBJ1-5
CAHYRAAWTEAFF,TGTGCCCACTACCGGGCAGCTTGGACTGAAGCTTTCTTT,TRBV30,NA,NA,TRBJ1-1
CASSLGLPSEQYF,TGTGCCAGCAGTTTAGGACTACCGAGCGAGCAGTACTTC,TRBV12-3/TRBV12-4,many,NA,TRBJ2-7
CASSRLAGVGDNEQFF,TGCGCCAGCAGCCGACTAGCGGGAGTTGGGGACAATGAGCAGTTCTTC,TRBV5-1,few,TRBD2,TRBJ2-1
CASSSSSAGPNEKLFF,TGTGCCAGCAGCTCCTCCTCGGCAGGTCCTAATGAAAAACTGTTTTTT,TRBV7-9,few,NA,TRBJ1-4